This is a list of T cell receptor beta chains from one sample in a study of cytomegalovirus exposure and HLA in healthy donors. Assay: immunoSEQ multiplex PCR; the TCRdb copy retains only in-frame clones and omits some. In the table there are 150,000 to 200,000 clones, roughly 86% of which are singletons. The sequenced material came from PBMCs. The source of these receptors is a man aged 18 to 30 in good health and CMV-seropositive. Each CDR3 is given with its conserved first and last residue. Each record gives: V gene, J gene, D gene, clone size, CDR3 protein, CDR3 DNA. The D gene is left open where the match is weak. Clone sizes are given selectively: once, few, many, or a class where the clone is expanded.

V gene: TRBV27
J gene: TRBJ1-6
D gene: NA
clone size: NA
CDR3 protein: CASLPWSSVSDSPLHF
CDR3 DNA: TGTGCCAGCCTGCCCTGGTCAAGCGTTTCGGATTCACCCCTCCACTTT

V gene: TRBV9
J gene: TRBJ2-7
D gene: NA
clone size: NA
CDR3 protein: CASSPTSYPYEQYF
CDR3 DNA: TGTGCCAGCAGCCCGACATCTTATCCCTACGAGCAGTACTTC

V gene: TRBV19
J gene: TRBJ2-1
D gene: TRBD2
clone size: NA
CDR3 protein: CASTSSGGGRGQFF
CDR3 DNA: TGTGCCAGTACCTCATCGGGGGGAGGGAGGGGGCAGTTCTTC

V gene: TRBV28
J gene: TRBJ2-1
D gene: TRBD2
clone size: NA
CDR3 protein: CASSFPPSGSYNEQFF
CDR3 DNA: TGTGCCAGCAGTTTCCCTCCTAGCGGATCCTACAATGAGCAGTTCTTC

V gene: TRBV6-5
J gene: TRBJ2-2
D gene: NA
clone size: NA
CDR3 protein: CASTRGTGELFF
CDR3 DNA: TGTGCCAGCACGCGGGGAACCGGGGAGCTGTTTTTT

V gene: TRBV7-2
J gene: TRBJ1-5
D gene: TRBD1
clone size: NA
CDR3 protein: CASSPGGSSNQPQHF
CDR3 DNA: TGTGCCAGCAGCCCAGGGGGGTCTAGCAATCAGCCCCAGCATTTT

V gene: TRBV6-6
J gene: TRBJ2-1
D gene: TRBD1
clone size: NA
CDR3 protein: CASSLDRTHNEQFF
CDR3 DNA: TGTGCCAGCAGTTTGGACAGGACCCACAATGAGCAGTTCTTC

V gene: TRBV5-8
J gene: TRBJ1-4
D gene: NA
clone size: once
CDR3 protein: CASSLRMGVEKLFF
CDR3 DNA: TGTGCCAGCAGCTTGAGAATGGGAGTAGAAAAACTGTTTTTT

V gene: TRBV7-8
J gene: TRBJ2-5
D gene: TRBD2
clone size: NA
CDR3 protein: CASSLARTSGRRETQYF
CDR3 DNA: TGTGCCAGCAGCTTAGCTCGGACTAGCGGGAGGAGGGAGACCCAGTACTTC

V gene: TRBV7-2
J gene: TRBJ2-1
D gene: NA
clone size: once
CDR3 protein: CASSLSAGNPYNEQFF
CDR3 DNA: TGTGCCAGCAGCTTATCGGCGGGGAATCCCTACAATGAGCAGTTCTTC

V gene: TRBV6-6
J gene: TRBJ2-7
D gene: NA
clone size: NA
CDR3 protein: CASSYPGSSYEQYF
CDR3 DNA: TGTGCCAGCAGTTACCCGGGGTCGAGCTACGAGCAGTACTTC

V gene: TRBV11-2
J gene: TRBJ1-2
D gene: NA
clone size: NA
CDR3 protein: CASSQQPGGGYTF
CDR3 DNA: TGTGCCAGCAGCCAGCAACCTGGGGGGGGGTACACCTTC

V gene: TRBV27
J gene: TRBJ2-3
D gene: NA
clone size: NA
CDR3 protein: CASSPPNISPGEDTQYF
CDR3 DNA: TGTGCCAGCAGTCCGCCTAACATCAGTCCAGGGGAAGATACGCAGTATTTT

V gene: TRBV9
J gene: TRBJ2-1
D gene: TRBD2
clone size: once
CDR3 protein: CASSVVTSGRAEQFF
CDR3 DNA: TGTGCCAGCAGCGTAGTGACTAGCGGGAGGGCTGAGCAGTTCTTC

V gene: TRBV19
J gene: TRBJ1-4
D gene: TRBD1
clone size: medium-sized
CDR3 protein: CASSPGGESEKLFF
CDR3 DNA: TGTGCCAGTAGCCCAGGGGGCGAATCTGAAAAACTGTTTTTT

V gene: TRBV6-5
J gene: TRBJ1-4
D gene: NA
clone size: few
CDR3 protein: CASSRTALNEKLFF
CDR3 DNA: TGTGCCAGCAGTCGGACAGCACTTAATGAAAAACTGTTTTTT

V gene: TRBV28
J gene: TRBJ2-5
D gene: NA
clone size: NA
CDR3 protein: CASSPSRGLETQYF
CDR3 DNA: TGTGCCAGCAGTCCCTCTCGGGGGTTGGAGACCCAGTACTTC

V gene: TRBV9
J gene: TRBJ2-3
D gene: TRBD2
clone size: NA
CDR3 protein: CASSVLTSGGTDTQYF
CDR3 DNA: TGTGCCAGCAGCGTTCTGACTAGCGGGGGCACAGATACGCAGTATTTT

V gene: TRBV9
J gene: TRBJ1-2
D gene: TRBD1
clone size: once
CDR3 protein: CASSVEQGSYTF
CDR3 DNA: TGTGCCAGCAGCGTAGAACAGGGGAGCTACACCTTC

V gene: TRBV29-1
J gene: TRBJ2-7
D gene: NA
clone size: NA
CDR3 protein: CSVGKGSGSYEQYF
CDR3 DNA: TGCAGCGTTGGGAAGGGATCAGGGTCCTACGAGCAGTACTTC

V gene: TRBV7-2
J gene: TRBJ1-4
D gene: TRBD1
clone size: NA
CDR3 protein: CASSLGTGGNEKLFF
CDR3 DNA: TGTGCCAGCAGCTTAGGAACAGGGGGCAATGAAAAACTGTTTTTT

V gene: TRBV7-9
J gene: TRBJ1-2
D gene: NA
clone size: NA
CDR3 protein: CASSPLALKSYGYTF
CDR3 DNA: TGTGCCAGCAGCCCCCTGGCTCTGAAAAGCTATGGCTACACCTTC

V gene: TRBV19
J gene: TRBJ2-7
D gene: NA
clone size: NA
CDR3 protein: CASSIAEGSPYEQYF
CDR3 DNA: TGTGCCAGTAGTATAGCTGAGGGCAGCCCCTACGAGCAGTACTTC

V gene: TRBV4-1
J gene: TRBJ2-7
D gene: NA
clone size: NA
CDR3 protein: CASSQDVGGGVYEQYF
CDR3 DNA: TGCGCCAGCAGCCAAGATGTGGGGGGAGGAGTCTACGAGCAGTACTTC

V gene: TRBV2
J gene: TRBJ2-7
D gene: NA
clone size: NA
CDR3 protein: CASGDRRNYEQYF
CDR3 DNA: TGTGCCAGCGGTGACCGCAGAAACTACGAGCAGTACTTC

V gene: TRBV4-1
J gene: TRBJ2-2
D gene: NA
clone size: NA
CDR3 protein: CASSQGGPGELFF
CDR3 DNA: TGCGCCAGCAGCCAAGGTGGCCCCGGGGAGCTGTTTTTT

V gene: TRBV5-6
J gene: TRBJ2-1
D gene: NA
clone size: NA
CDR3 protein: CASSENRDLRDEQFF
CDR3 DNA: TGTGCCAGCAGCGAGAACAGGGATCTACGGGATGAGCAGTTCTTC

V gene: TRBV10-3
J gene: TRBJ1-2
D gene: NA
clone size: NA
CDR3 protein: CAISEATVNYGYTF
CDR3 DNA: TGTGCCATCAGCGAAGCGACAGTTAACTATGGCTACACCTTC

V gene: TRBV18
J gene: TRBJ2-3
D gene: NA
clone size: NA
CDR3 protein: CASSPLGTDTQYF
CDR3 DNA: TGTGCCAGCTCACCACTAGGCACAGATACGCAGTATTTT

V gene: TRBV4-2
J gene: TRBJ2-2
D gene: TRBD2
clone size: NA
CDR3 protein: CASSLGVGSGRNTGELFF
CDR3 DNA: TGTGCCAGCAGCTTAGGAGTCGGAAGCGGGAGGAACACCGGGGAGCTGTTTTTT

V gene: TRBV28
J gene: TRBJ2-7
D gene: TRBD2
clone size: NA
CDR3 protein: CASSQPGTNSYEQYF
CDR3 DNA: TGTGCCAGCAGTCAACCCGGGACTAACTCCTACGAGCAGTACTTC

V gene: TRBV13
J gene: TRBJ2-1
D gene: TRBD2
clone size: NA
CDR3 protein: CASRPTGTSGSGEQFF
CDR3 DNA: TGTGCCAGCAGACCCACCGGGACTAGCGGGAGTGGGGAGCAGTTCTTC

V gene: TRBV4-3
J gene: TRBJ2-7
D gene: NA
clone size: NA
CDR3 protein: CASSQGIADSSYEQYF
CDR3 DNA: TGCGCCAGCAGCCAAGGTATAGCGGATAGCTCCTACGAGCAGTACTTC

V gene: TRBV2
J gene: TRBJ2-7
D gene: NA
clone size: NA
CDR3 protein: CASTPPNYEQYF
CDR3 DNA: TGTGCCAGCACCCCCCCAAACTACGAGCAGTACTTC

V gene: TRBV28
J gene: TRBJ2-3
D gene: TRBD2
clone size: NA
CDR3 protein: CLAGALGTDTQYF
CDR3 DNA: TGCTTAGCGGGAGCCTTGGGCACAGATACGCAGTATTTT

V gene: TRBV5-1
J gene: TRBJ1-2
D gene: NA
clone size: NA
CDR3 protein: CASSLNFPYGYTF
CDR3 DNA: TGCGCCAGCAGCTTGAATTTCCCGTATGGCTACACCTTC

V gene: TRBV9
J gene: TRBJ2-7
D gene: NA
clone size: NA
CDR3 protein: CASSPPGAYEQYF
CDR3 DNA: TGTGCCAGCAGCCCTCCAGGGGCCTACGAGCAGTACTTC

V gene: TRBV4-3
J gene: TRBJ2-1
D gene: NA
clone size: NA
CDR3 protein: CASSQDRASYNEQFF
CDR3 DNA: TGCGCCAGCAGCCAAGATCGAGCTAGCTACAATGAGCAGTTCTTC

V gene: TRBV5-1
J gene: TRBJ2-1
D gene: TRBD1
clone size: NA
CDR3 protein: CASILFRGPPNEQFF
CDR3 DNA: TGCGCCAGCATTCTGTTCAGGGGGCCCCCCAATGAGCAGTTCTTC

V gene: TRBV13
J gene: TRBJ2-7
D gene: TRBD2
clone size: NA
CDR3 protein: CASSITSGRKRNEQYF
CDR3 DNA: TGTGCCAGCAGCATAACTAGCGGGAGGAAGAGAAACGAGCAGTACTTC

V gene: TRBV19
J gene: TRBJ2-4
D gene: TRBD2
clone size: NA
CDR3 protein: CASSIVGPSGSLIAKNIQYF
CDR3 DNA: TGTGCCAGTAGTATAGTAGGTCCTAGCGGGAGTCTCATAGCCAAAAACATTCAGTACTTC

V gene: TRBV18
J gene: TRBJ1-2
D gene: NA
clone size: few
CDR3 protein: CASSTDRDVYYGYTF
CDR3 DNA: TGTGCCAGCTCAACTGACAGAGACGTATACTATGGCTACACCTTC

V gene: TRBV27
J gene: TRBJ1-2
D gene: TRBD1
clone size: NA
CDR3 protein: CASRPGQGTYGYTF
CDR3 DNA: TGTGCCAGCAGACCGGGACAGGGGACATATGGCTACACCTTC

V gene: TRBV11-2
J gene: TRBJ2-7
D gene: NA
clone size: NA
CDR3 protein: CASSLGLSASYEQYF
CDR3 DNA: TGTGCCAGCAGCTTAGGGCTCTCCGCCTCCTACGAGCAGTACTTC

V gene: TRBV7-2
J gene: TRBJ2-2
D gene: NA
clone size: NA
CDR3 protein: CASSMDTNTGELFF
CDR3 DNA: TGTGCCAGCAGCATGGACACAAACACCGGGGAGCTGTTTTTT

V gene: TRBV11-3
J gene: TRBJ1-1
D gene: NA
clone size: few
CDR3 protein: CASSLDRDTEAFF
CDR3 DNA: TGTGCCAGCAGCTTAGATCGGGACACTGAAGCTTTCTTT

V gene: TRBV19
J gene: TRBJ1-2
D gene: TRBD1
clone size: NA
CDR3 protein: CASSTTGSYTF
CDR3 DNA: TGTGCCAGTAGTACGACAGGGAGTTACACCTTC

V gene: TRBV9
J gene: TRBJ2-7
D gene: NA
clone size: NA
CDR3 protein: CASSDGGAAGYEQYF
CDR3 DNA: TGTGCCAGCAGCGATGGGGGCGCGGCAGGTTACGAGCAGTACTTC